The sequence of this TCR beta chain was determined in a study of T cells in Graves' hyperthyroidism and ophthalmopathy (dated by TCRdb to between 2019 and 2020). Study-wide context: Peripheral blood was collected at initial diagnosis, before any treatment. To identify TCR V-J signatures that set the groups apart, the researchers used a discovery cohort of roughly 100 patients, made up of under 45 with Graves' ophthalmopathy and about 60 with stable Graves' hyperthyroidism. Whether ophthalmopathy could be predicted prospectively was tested in an independent validation cohort made up of 18 to 20 hyperthyroidism patients plus 17 patients who later progressed to ophthalmopathy. The 100 discovery patients were divided at random into training and test sets in a 7:3 ratio. In addition, the study compared T-cell repertoires in thyroid tissue and in blood from a handful of Graves' hyperthyroidism patients. Once sampling was done, hyperthyroidism patients were given methimazole at a starting dose of 30 mg daily, whereas ophthalmopathy patients were given high-dose intravenous methylprednisolone. The paper describes TCR Vbeta CDR3 sequencing of 140 or so peripheral blood samples, made up of about 41 ophthalmopathy patients, approximately 76 hyperthyroidism patients and some 17 progressor patients. Here is what the overall study found, with its caveats: During validation, the model predicted progression to ophthalmopathy a median of approximately 6 months ahead of onset, with more than 60% sensitivity and roughly 75% specificity. A model built on a 13 V-J signature distinguished ophthalmopathy from stable hyperthyroidism, reaching roughly 88% sensitivity and under 84% specificity in cross-validation and 80%/75% in testing. No statistical method was used to fix the sample size in advance, and group allocation was not hidden from the investigators. Most expanded thyroid clonotypes (frequency above 0.001) were also detected in blood, a finding suggesting that blood repertoires may reflect thyroid immune responses.

Hyperthyroidism patients were aged 18 to 65 years and newly diagnosed, with disease duration of less than 2 months. Patients with uncontrolled infections, other autoimmune diseases, pregnancy or lactation were excluded. Diagnoses were established on the basis of clinical symptoms, serum thyroxine and TRAb, thyroid ultrasound, and orbital computed tomography. Blood from progressor patients was drawn when they were first diagnosed with hyperthyroidism, before any ophthalmopathy symptoms appeared. Ficoll-Paque density gradient centrifugation was used to isolate PBMCs from approximately 11 ml of fresh peripheral blood. Progressor patients were defined as those initially diagnosed with Graves' hyperthyroidism in whom ophthalmopathy developed during follow-up. Total RNA was extracted using Trizol reagent, and RNA quality was assessed on an Agilent 2100 Bioanalyzer. The TCR beta CDR3 regions were amplified from RNA transcripts. The TCR CDR3 was subjected to a first round of RT-PCR using the HTBI primer set and the Qiagen OneStep RT-PCR kit. The libraries were constructed in a second round of multiplex PCR and then size-selected and purified. Paired-end sequencing of the libraries was performed with 100 bp reads on an Illumina HiSeq2000. The authors' pipeline ran thus. SOAPnuke was used to process the raw data, with reads discarded if the reads contained adapters or uncalled bases, had a mean Phred below 15, or lacked an exact constant-primer or identifier match. High-quality paired reads were merged using COPE v1.2.5, and each unique nucleotide sequence was defined as a clonotype. MiTCR v1.1 was used to align the clonotypes against IMGT TRBV, TRBD and TRBJ reference segments. The analysis was restricted to V-J combinations with a frequency above 0.0001, which together covered 99% to 99.2% of the repertoires. The TCS score was defined as the ratio of F50 (clonal expansion) to E x V (chaos), calculated using BLOSUM62-based TCRdist between CDR3 peptides within each V-J. Welch's t-statistics and random forest reduced roughly 500 V-J features to roughly 13, which were used in a naive Bayes classifier (R e1071). Starting from the raw public reads, TCRdb applied fastp trimming at Q25, assembled clones with MiXCR and retained in-frame beta chains. When rows share a CDR3 protein, they turn into one entry using the most common DNA and genes. TCRdb's processing, not the study's, gives the V and J calls here. The table for this sample lists 250,000 or so distinct CDR3 sequences; roughly 15% of them were counted only once. Of the sample, over 25% is held by the ten largest clones.

CDR1 and CDR2 are drawn from the germline V gene: SGHDT, YYEEEE. Germline trimming: 5 bases from V, 0 bases from J; junction bases outside gene matches: 9. The CDR3, from cysteine to phenylalanine, totals 16 residues. The sequence is cut down to CDR3 DNA, 48 bases in frame from base 1. This clonotype was seen a handful of times. No cognate antigen has been identified for it. No base quality values were provided; no much bigger clone lies one nucleotide off. The rearranged chain carries TRBV5-6 and TRBJ2-3; 7 middle bases align to TRBD1. Specimen: blood. The TCR originated in a woman aged 50 to 60 with Graves' hyperthyroidism that later progressed to Graves' ophthalmopathy. The nucleotides are TGTGCCAGCAGTCCGGACAGGTCCTCTAGCACAGATACGCAGTATTTT. It translates as CASSPDRSSSTDTQYF. Reference TRBV5-6 and TRBJ2-3 proteins supply the regions before and after the CDR3; the full variable domain is: DAGVTQSPTHLIKTRGQQVTLRCSPKSGHDTVSWYQQALGQGPQFIFQYYEEEERQRGNFPDRFSGHQFPNYSSELNVNALLLGDSALYLCASSPDRSSSTDTQYFGPGTRLTVL.